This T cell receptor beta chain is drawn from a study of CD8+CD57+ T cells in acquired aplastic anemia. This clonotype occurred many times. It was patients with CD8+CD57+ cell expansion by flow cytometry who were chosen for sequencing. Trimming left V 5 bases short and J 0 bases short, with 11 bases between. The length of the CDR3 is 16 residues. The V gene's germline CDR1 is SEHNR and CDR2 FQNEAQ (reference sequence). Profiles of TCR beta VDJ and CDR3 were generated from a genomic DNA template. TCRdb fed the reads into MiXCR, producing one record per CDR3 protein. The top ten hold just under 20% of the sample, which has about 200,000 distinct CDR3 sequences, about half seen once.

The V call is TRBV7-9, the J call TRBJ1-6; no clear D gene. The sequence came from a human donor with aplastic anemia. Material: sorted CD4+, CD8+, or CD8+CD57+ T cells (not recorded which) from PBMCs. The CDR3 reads CASSPGVSSYNSPLHF. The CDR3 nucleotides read TGTGCCAGCAGCCCGGGAGTGAGCTCCTATAATTCACCCCTCCACTTT.